The present entry profiles one T cell receptor beta chain with its context. These data belong to a study of control samples from healthy donors and cancer patients. Sequencing used immunoSEQ multiplex PCR; TCRdb keeps in-frame clones, though not all of them. The sample contains over 150,000 clones, approximately 94% of which appear only once. Per the germline V gene, CDR1 is SQVTM and CDR2 is ANQGSEA. The ends were cut back, 2 bases at V and 2 bases at J, with 6 bases in the middle. This CDR3 is 12 amino acids long. The sample comprised PBMCs. The chain is built from TRBV29-1 and TRBJ1-2, with D hard to call. The sequence came from a man aged 60 to 69 with colorectal cancer. CDR3 in DNA: TGCAGCGTTGAATTGCAAAACTATGGCTACACCTTC. Encoded protein: CSVELQNYGYTF.